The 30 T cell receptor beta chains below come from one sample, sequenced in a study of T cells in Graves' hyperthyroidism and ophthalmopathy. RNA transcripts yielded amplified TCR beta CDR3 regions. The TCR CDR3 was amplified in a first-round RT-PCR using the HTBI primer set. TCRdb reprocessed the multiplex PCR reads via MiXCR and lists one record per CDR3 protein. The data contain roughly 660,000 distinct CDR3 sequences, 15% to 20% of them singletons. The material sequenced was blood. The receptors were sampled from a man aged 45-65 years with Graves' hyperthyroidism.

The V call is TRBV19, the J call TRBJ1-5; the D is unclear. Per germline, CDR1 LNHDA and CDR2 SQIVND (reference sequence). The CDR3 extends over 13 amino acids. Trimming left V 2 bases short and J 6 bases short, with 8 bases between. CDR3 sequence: CASSINRLQPQHF. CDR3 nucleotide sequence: TGTGCCAGTAGTATAAACAGACTTCAGCCCCAGCATTTT.

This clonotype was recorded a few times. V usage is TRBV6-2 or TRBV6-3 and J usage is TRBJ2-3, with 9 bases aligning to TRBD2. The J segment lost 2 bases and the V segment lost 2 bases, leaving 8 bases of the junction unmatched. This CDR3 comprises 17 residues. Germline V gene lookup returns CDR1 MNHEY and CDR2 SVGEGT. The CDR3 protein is CASSYMVASGDTDTQYF. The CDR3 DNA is TGTGCCAGCAGTTACATGGTAGCTAGCGGGGACACAGATACGCAGTATTTT.

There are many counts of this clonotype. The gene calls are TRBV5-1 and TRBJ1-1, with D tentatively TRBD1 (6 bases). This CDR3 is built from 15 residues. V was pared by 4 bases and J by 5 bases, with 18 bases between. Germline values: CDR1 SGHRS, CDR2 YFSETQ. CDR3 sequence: CASSLLQGRGTEAFF. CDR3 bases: TGCGCCAGCAGCCTTCTACAGGGACGAGGGACTGAAGCTTTCTTT.

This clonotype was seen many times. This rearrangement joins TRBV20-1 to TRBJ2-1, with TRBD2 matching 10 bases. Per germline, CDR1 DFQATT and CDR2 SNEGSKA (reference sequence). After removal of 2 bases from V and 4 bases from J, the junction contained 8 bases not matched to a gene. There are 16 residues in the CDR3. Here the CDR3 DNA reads TGCAGTGCTAGACGGGGCCTGGGACTAGCGTACAATGAGCAGTTCTTC. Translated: CSARRGLGLAYNEQFF.

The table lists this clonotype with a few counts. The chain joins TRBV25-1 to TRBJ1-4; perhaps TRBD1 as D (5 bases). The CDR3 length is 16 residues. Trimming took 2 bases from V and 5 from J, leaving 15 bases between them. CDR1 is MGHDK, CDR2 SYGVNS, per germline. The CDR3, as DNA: TGTGCCAGCAGTGAACCCTACCTCCGACAGAATGAAAAACTGTTTTTT. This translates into CASSEPYLRQNEKLFF.

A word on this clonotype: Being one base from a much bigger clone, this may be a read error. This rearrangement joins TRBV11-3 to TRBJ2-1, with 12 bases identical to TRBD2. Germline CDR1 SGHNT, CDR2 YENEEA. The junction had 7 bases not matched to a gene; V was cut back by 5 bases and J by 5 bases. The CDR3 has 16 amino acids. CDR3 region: CASSPRGLAGNNEQFF. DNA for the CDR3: TGTGCCAGCAGCCCTCGGGGACTAGCGGGCAACAATGAGCAGTTCTTC.

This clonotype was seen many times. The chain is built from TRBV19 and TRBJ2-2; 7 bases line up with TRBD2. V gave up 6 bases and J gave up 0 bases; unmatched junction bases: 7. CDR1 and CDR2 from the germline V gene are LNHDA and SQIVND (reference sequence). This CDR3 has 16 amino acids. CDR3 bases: TGTGCCAGTAGCCTTCGGGCGGGGGCGAACACCGGGGAGCTGTTTTTT. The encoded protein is CASSLRAGANTGELFF.

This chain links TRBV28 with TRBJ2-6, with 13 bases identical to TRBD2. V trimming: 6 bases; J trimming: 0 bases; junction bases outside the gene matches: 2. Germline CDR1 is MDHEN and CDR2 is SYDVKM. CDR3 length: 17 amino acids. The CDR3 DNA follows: TGTGCCAGCAGGGGACTAGCGGGGAGCTCTGGGGCCAACGTCCTGACTTTC. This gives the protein CASRGLAGSSGANVLTF.

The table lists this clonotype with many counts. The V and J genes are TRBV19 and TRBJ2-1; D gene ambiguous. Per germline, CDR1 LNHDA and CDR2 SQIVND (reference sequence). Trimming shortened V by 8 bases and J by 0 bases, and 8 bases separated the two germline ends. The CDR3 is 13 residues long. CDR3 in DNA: TGTGCCAGTGGTGCGTCCTCCTACAATGAGCAGTTCTTC. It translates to CASGASSYNEQFF.

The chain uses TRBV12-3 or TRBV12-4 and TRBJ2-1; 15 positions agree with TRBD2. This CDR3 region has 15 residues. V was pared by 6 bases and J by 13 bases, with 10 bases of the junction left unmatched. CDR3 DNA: TGTGCCAGCAGCTGGACTAGCGGGAGGGGCCCCGCTCAGTTCTTC. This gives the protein CASSWTSGRGPAQFF.

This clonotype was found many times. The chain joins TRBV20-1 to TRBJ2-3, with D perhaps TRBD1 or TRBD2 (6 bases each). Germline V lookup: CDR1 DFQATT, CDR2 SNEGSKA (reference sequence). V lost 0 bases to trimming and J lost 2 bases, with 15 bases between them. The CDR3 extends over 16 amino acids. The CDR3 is CSARDPRGGSTDTQYF. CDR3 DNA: TGCAGTGCTAGAGATCCCAGAGGGGGGTCCACAGATACGCAGTATTTT.

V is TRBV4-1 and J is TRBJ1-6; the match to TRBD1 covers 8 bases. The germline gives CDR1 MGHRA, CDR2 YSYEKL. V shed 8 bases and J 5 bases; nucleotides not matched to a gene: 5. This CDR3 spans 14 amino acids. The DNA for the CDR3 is TGCGCCAGCGGAGGGACAGGTGATAATTCACCCCTCCACTTT. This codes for CASGGTGDNSPLHF.

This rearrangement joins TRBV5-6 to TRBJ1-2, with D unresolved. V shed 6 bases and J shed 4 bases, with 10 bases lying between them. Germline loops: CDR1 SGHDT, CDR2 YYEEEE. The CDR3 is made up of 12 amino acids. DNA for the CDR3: TGTGCCAGCAATGGGGTGGCCTATGGCTACACCTTC. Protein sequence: CASNGVAYGYTF.

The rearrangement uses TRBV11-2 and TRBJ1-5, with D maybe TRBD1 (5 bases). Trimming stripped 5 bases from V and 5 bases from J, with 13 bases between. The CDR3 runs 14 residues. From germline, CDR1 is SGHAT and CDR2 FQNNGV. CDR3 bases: TGTGCCAGCAGCCCACCCGGGACCTATCAGCCCCAGCATTTT. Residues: CASSPPGTYQPQHF.

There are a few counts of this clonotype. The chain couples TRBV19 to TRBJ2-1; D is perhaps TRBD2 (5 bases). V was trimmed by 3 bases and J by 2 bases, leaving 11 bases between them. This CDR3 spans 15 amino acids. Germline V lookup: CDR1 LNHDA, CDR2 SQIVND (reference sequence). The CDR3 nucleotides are TGTGCCAGTAGTATCTCGGGAACCCCCTACAATGAGCAGTTCTTC. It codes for CASSISGTPYNEQFF.

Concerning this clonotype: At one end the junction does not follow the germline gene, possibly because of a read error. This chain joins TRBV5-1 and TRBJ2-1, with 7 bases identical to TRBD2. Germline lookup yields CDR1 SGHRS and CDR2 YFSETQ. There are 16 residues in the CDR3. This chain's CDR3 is CASNLEAGLTSPEQFF. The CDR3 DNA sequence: TGCGCCAGCAACTTGGAGGCGGGGCTGACTAGCCCTGAGCAGTTCTTC.

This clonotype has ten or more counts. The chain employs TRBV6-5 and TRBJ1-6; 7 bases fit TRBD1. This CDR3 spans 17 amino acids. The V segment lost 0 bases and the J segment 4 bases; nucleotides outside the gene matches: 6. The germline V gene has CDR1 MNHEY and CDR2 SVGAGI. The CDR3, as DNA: TGTGCCAGCAGTTACTCGATGACAGGGCTTTATAATTCACCCCTCCACTTT. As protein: CASSYSMTGLYNSPLHF.

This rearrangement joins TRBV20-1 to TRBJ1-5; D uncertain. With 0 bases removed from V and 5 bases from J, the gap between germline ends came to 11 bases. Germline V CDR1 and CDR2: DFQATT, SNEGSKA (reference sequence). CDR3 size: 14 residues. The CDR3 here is CSARDHGPDQPQHF. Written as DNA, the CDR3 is TGCAGTGCTAGAGATCATGGTCCTGATCAGCCCCAGCATTTT.

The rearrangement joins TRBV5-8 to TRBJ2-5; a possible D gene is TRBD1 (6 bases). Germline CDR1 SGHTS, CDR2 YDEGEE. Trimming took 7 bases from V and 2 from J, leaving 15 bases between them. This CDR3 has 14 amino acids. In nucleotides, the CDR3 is TGTGCCAGCCCACCCGGGACACTACAAGAGACCCAGTACTTC. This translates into CASPPGTLQETQYF.

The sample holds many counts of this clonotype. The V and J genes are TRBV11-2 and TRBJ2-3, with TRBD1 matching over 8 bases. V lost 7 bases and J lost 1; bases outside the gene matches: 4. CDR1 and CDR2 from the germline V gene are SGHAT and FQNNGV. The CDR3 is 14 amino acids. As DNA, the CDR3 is TGTGCCAGCAAAGTACAGGGGGGCACAGATACGCAGTATTTT. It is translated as CASKVQGGTDTQYF.

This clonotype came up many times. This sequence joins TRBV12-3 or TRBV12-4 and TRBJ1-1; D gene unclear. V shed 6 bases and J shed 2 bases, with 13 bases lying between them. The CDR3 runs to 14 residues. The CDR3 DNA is TGTGCCAGCAGATACGGGGTGAAAAACACTGAAGCTTTCTTT. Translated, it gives CASRYGVKNTEAFF.

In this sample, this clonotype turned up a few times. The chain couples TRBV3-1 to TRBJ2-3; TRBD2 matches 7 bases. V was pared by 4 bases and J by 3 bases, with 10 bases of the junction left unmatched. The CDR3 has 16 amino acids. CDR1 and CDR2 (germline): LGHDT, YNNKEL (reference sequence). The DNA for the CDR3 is TGTGCCAGCAGCCCTCCTAGCGGTATAGGGACAGATACGCAGTATTTT. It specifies CASSPPSGIGTDTQYF.

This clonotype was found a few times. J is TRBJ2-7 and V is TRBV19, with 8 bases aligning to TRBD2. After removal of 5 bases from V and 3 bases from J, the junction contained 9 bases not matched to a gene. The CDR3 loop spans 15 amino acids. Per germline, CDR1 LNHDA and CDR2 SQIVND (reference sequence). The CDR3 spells CASSGGEAGVYEQYF. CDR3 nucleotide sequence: TGTGCCAGTAGTGGCGGTGAAGCGGGAGTCTACGAGCAGTACTTC.

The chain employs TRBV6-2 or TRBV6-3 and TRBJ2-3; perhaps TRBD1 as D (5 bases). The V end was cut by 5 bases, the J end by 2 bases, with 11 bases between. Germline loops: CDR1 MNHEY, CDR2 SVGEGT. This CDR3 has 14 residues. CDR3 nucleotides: TGTGCCAGCAGTCGGACACATTACACAGATACGCAGTATTTT. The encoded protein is CASSRTHYTDTQYF.

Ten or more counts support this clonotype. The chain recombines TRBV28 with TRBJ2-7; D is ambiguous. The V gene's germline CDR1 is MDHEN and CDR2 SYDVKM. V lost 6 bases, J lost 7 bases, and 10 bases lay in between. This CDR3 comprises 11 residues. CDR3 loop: CASSVKFEQYF. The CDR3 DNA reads TGTGCCAGCAGCGTAAAGTTTGAGCAGTACTTC.

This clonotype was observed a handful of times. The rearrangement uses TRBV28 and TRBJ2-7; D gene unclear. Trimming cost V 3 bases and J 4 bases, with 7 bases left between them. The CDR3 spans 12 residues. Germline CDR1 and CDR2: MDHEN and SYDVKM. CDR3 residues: CASSFFLYEQYF. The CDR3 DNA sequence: TGTGCCAGCAGTTTTTTTTTATACGAGCAGTACTTC.

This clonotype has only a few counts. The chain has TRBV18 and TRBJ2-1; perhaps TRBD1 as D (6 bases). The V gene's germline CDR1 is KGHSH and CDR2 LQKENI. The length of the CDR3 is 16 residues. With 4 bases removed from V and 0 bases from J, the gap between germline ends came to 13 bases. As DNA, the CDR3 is TGTGCCAGCTCACAACGGGACACTGGCTCCTACAATGAGCAGTTCTTC. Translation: CASSQRDTGSYNEQFF.

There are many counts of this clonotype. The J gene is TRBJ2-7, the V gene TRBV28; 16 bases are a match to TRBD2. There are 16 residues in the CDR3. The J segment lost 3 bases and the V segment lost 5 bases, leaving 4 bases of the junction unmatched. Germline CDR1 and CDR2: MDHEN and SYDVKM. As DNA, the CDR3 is TGTGCCAGCAGTGGGACTAGCGGGAGGGCCTTCTACGAGCAGTACTTC. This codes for CASSGTSGRAFYEQYF.

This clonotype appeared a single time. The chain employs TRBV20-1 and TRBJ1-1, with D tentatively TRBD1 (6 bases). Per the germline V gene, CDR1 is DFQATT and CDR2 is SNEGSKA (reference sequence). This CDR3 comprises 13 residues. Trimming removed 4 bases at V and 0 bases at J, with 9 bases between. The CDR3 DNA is TGCAGTGCTAATACAGGGCTGAACACTGAAGCTTTCTTT. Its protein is CSANTGLNTEAFF.

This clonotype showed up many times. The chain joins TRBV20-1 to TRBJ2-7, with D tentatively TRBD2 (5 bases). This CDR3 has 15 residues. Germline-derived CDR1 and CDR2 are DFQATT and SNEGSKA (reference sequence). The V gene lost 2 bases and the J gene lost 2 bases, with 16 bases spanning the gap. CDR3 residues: CSARSVGSETYEQYF. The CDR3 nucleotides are TGCAGTGCTAGAAGTGTGGGTAGCGAGACCTACGAGCAGTACTTC.